The following is a TCR beta chain sequence with its context. This CDR3 is built from 14 residues. V lost 3 bases, J lost 5 bases, and 16 bases lay in between. Per germline, CDR1 GTSNPN and CDR2 SVGIG (reference sequence). The sample comes from a study of T cell changes during pregnancy in multiple sclerosis. Produced via immunoSEQ multiplex PCR; TCRdb's table is partial and in-frame only. The sample contains about 61,000 clones, about 87% of which appear only once. The TCR was taken from a female donor in good health, enrolled as a control in a pregnancy study. The material was peripheral blood, obtained in the first trimester of pregnancy. V is TRBV30 and J is TRBJ2-5; D perhaps matches TRBD2 (7 bases). The CDR3 DNA is TGTGCCTGGAGCCCGGGGAGGGGGGGGGAGACCCAGTACTTC. This sequence encodes CAWSPGRGGETQYF.